This entry lists 20 T cell receptor beta chains sequenced from one sample in a study of patients and donors after allogeneic stem cell transplantation. One entry per CDR3 protein, called by TCRdb with MiXCR from the RT-PCR reads. The sample has 150,000 to 200,000 distinct CDR3 sequences; roughly 22% are singletons. Input material: blood, either unsorted or a sorted T cell fraction (not recorded which). The source is a human donor who was either an allogeneic HSCT recipient or a stem cell or donor lymphocyte infusion donor (not recorded which). It is not recorded whose cells these are; they may come from a transplant donor.

The sample holds a few counts of this clonotype. This CDR3 is CATSRESVTMNTEAFF. CDR3 DNA: TGTGCCACCAGCAGAGAATCCGTCACTATGAACACTGAAGCTTTCTTT. The chain joins TRBV15 to TRBJ1-1; D remains unclear. Germline-derived CDR1 and CDR2 are LNHNV and YYDKDF (reference sequence). Trimming took 0 bases from V and 0 from J, leaving 11 bases between them. The CDR3 covers 16 residues. Full variable domain (remainder filled in from reference TRBV15 and TRBJ1-1): DAMVIQNPRYQVTQFGKPVTLSCSQTLNHNVMYWYQQKSSQAPKLLFHYYDKDFNNEADTPDNFQSRRPNTSFCFLDIRSPGLGDTAMYLCATSRESVTMNTEAFFGQGTRLTVV.

The rearrangement uses TRBV2 and TRBJ2-2; D uncertain. Trimming removed 6 bases at V and 6 bases at J, with 5 bases between. CDR3 size: 11 residues. Germline-derived CDR1 and CDR2 are SNHLY and FYNNEI. CDR3: CASRDPGELFF. CDR3 nucleotide sequence: TGTGCCAGCAGGGACCCCGGGGAGCTGTTTTTT.

This clonotype has more than one count but fewer than ten. The chain links TRBV9 to TRBJ2-1; TRBD2 matches at 8 bases. V lost 0 bases to trimming and J lost 2 bases; unmatched junction nucleotides: 10. The CDR3 has 18 residues. CDR1 and CDR2 (germline): SGDLS, YYNGEE. CDR3 region: CASSVAGFSGSPYNEQFF. The DNA for the CDR3 is TGTGCCAGCAGCGTAGCTGGATTCAGCGGGAGTCCCTACAATGAGCAGTTCTTC.

This clonotype was observed a few times. This chain links TRBV6-2 or TRBV6-3 with TRBJ1-1; D is possibly TRBD1 (6 bases). CDR1 is MNHEY, CDR2 SVGEGT, per germline. Trimming removed 4 bases from V and 9 bases from J, with 18 bases in between. The CDR3 length is 14 residues. Here the CDR3 DNA reads TGTGCCAGCAGTTCCTCAACACAGACAGGTCAAGCTTTCTTT. This gives the protein CASSSSTQTGQAFF.

J is TRBJ2-5 and V is TRBV10-3, with D possibly being TRBD2 (6 bases). This CDR3 is 13 amino acids long. Germline loops: CDR1 ENHRY, CDR2 SYGVKD. Trimming stripped 1 base from V and 4 bases from J, with 7 bases between. The CDR3 region has the DNA TGTGCCATCAGTGAGTTCGGGGGAGAGACCCAGTACTTC. It translates to CAISEFGGETQYF.

The V and J genes are TRBV6-5 and TRBJ2-5, with 10 bases matching TRBD2. The CDR3 is 15 residues long. The ends lost 8 bases at V and 1 base at J; junction bases unmatched: 7. From germline, CDR1 is MNHEY and CDR2 SVGAGI. The CDR3 is CASRLLAGFQETQYF. The CDR3 DNA follows: TGTGCCAGCCGGCTACTAGCGGGGTTCCAAGAGACCCAGTACTTC.

The V and J genes are TRBV6-5 and TRBJ2-5; TRBD2 is a possible D gene (5 bases). The CDR3 has 13 amino acids. Germline assignment: CDR1 MNHEY and CDR2 SVGAGI. V was pared by 4 bases and J by 5 bases, with 11 bases between. For the CDR3, the DNA is TGTGCCAGCAGTTCCCCAAGGGAGGAGACCCAGTACTTC. Protein product: CASSSPREETQYF.

This clonotype was counted a few times. This sequence joins TRBV6-5 and TRBJ2-5; D could derive from TRBD1 or TRBD2 (5 bases each). Germline-derived CDR1 and CDR2 are MNHEY and SVGAGI. Trimming took off 4 bases at V and 2 bases at J, with 14 bases between the two ends. The CDR3 has 15 residues. CDR3 sequence reads: CASSSPGREQETQYF. In DNA, the CDR3 is TGTGCCAGCAGTTCCCCCGGCAGGGAGCAAGAGACCCAGTACTTC.

This clonotype was seen a few times. The J gene is TRBJ2-7, the V gene TRBV12-3 or TRBV12-4; unclear D gene. The CDR3 consists of 15 residues. Trimming pared 2 bases from V and 2 bases from J, leaving 13 bases between. The CDR3 sequence: CASSLNPLIPYEQYF. CDR3 DNA: TGTGCCAGCAGTTTAAACCCCTTGATACCCTACGAGCAGTACTTC.

This sequence joins TRBV12-3 or TRBV12-4 and TRBJ2-4; 8 bases fit TRBD1. The CDR3 has 13 residues. The V segment lost 5 bases and the J segment 8 bases; nucleotides outside the gene matches: 5. The CDR3: CASSRDRRDIQYF. In nucleotides, the CDR3 is TGTGCCAGCAGTCGGGACAGGAGGGACATTCAGTACTTC.

This clonotype came up a few times. The gene calls are TRBV20-1 and TRBJ1-3, with D unclear. With 3 bases removed from V and 2 bases from J, the gap between germline ends came to 8 bases. The CDR3 has 13 residues. Germline CDR1 is DFQATT and CDR2 is SNEGSKA (reference sequence). CDR3 amino acids: CSASPDTGNTIYF. The CDR3 coding sequence is TGCAGTGCTAGTCCAGACACTGGAAACACCATATATTTT.

In this sample, this clonotype turned up a few times. The rearrangement joins TRBV5-1 to TRBJ1-2; weak D call: TRBD1 (5 bases). The V end lost 1 base, the J end lost 2 bases, and 9 bases lay between the germline ends. The CDR3 contains 14 residues. Per the germline V gene, CDR1 is SGHRS and CDR2 is YFSETQ. CDR3 sequence: CASSLNRGNYGYTF. CDR3 coding DNA: TGCGCCAGCAGCTTGAATCGGGGCAACTATGGCTACACCTTC. Supplemented by reference TRBV5-1 and TRBJ1-2, the full variable domain reads KAGVTQTPRYLIKTRGQQVTLSCSPISGHRSVSWYQQTPGQGLQFLFEYFSETQRNKGNFPGRFSGRQFSNSRSEMNVSTLELGDSALYLCASSLNRGNYGYTFGSGTRLTVV.

The rearrangement joins TRBV7-2 to TRBJ1-5; the D gene is possibly TRBD1 (5 bases). Per germline, CDR1 SGHTA and CDR2 FQGNSA. V gave up 5 bases and J gave up 2 bases, with 13 bases separating them. The CDR3 covers 15 residues. CDR3 amino acids: CASSPGLAGNQPQHF. CDR3 sequence (DNA): TGTGCCAGCAGCCCAGGGTTAGCCGGCAATCAGCCCCAGCATTTT.

The sample holds a few counts of this clonotype. This chain uses TRBV12-3 or TRBV12-4 with TRBJ2-5; 9 positions match TRBD2. V lost 5 bases, J lost 1 base, and 5 bases stayed unmatched. The CDR3 has 15 amino acids. The CDR3 reads CASSAGTSRQETQYF. CDR3 DNA sequence: TGTGCCAGCAGTGCCGGGACTAGCCGCCAAGAGACCCAGTACTTC.

The chain employs TRBV9 and TRBJ2-1; tentative D call: TRBD1 (5 bases). This CDR3 is built from 17 residues. V lost 0 bases to trimming and J lost 6 bases, with 19 bases between them. Germline CDR1 is SGDLS and CDR2 is YYNGEE. The chain's CDR3 is CASSVEGAPSLSNEQFF. The CDR3 DNA sequence: TGTGCCAGCAGCGTAGAAGGGGCGCCTTCCCTCTCCAATGAGCAGTTCTTC.

The J gene is TRBJ2-4, the V gene TRBV4-1; D is possibly TRBD1 (6 bases). The germline CDR1 and CDR2 sequences are MGHRA and YSYEKL. V lost 6 bases, J lost 3 bases, and 15 bases lay in between. This CDR3 spans 15 amino acids. CDR3 nucleotide sequence: TGCGCCAGCAGAGAAGACAGGTGGTACAAAAACATTCAGTACTTC. Translation: CASREDRWYKNIQYF.

This clonotype was counted between two and nine times. V usage is TRBV5-1 and J usage is TRBJ1-4; 7 nucleotides line up with TRBD1. Germline-derived CDR1 and CDR2 are SGHRS and YFSETQ. J gave up 7 bases and V 4 bases, and 7 bases lay outside the gene matches. The CDR3 loop spans 14 amino acids. DNA of the CDR3: TGCGCCAGCAGCCTCGACAGGGAGGGTGAAAAACTGTTTTTT. It specifies CASSLDREGEKLFF.

This clonotype was recorded a few times. The chain couples TRBV5-1 to TRBJ2-1; D ambiguous. The length of the CDR3 is 14 residues. Germline V lookup: CDR1 SGHRS, CDR2 YFSETQ. V dropped 0 bases and J dropped 6 bases, with 10 bases sitting between them. The CDR3 DNA sequence: TGCGCCAGCAGCTTGGAGGGTGCTGTCAATGAGCAGTTCTTC. It encodes CASSLEGAVNEQFF.

The rearrangement joins TRBV10-3 to TRBJ2-2; D remains unclear. CDR3 length: 13 amino acids. Trimming pared 4 bases from V and 1 base from J, leaving 4 bases between. Germline V gives CDR1 ENHRY, CDR2 SYGVKD. The CDR3 is CAISAGNTGELFF. Here the CDR3 DNA reads TGTGCCATCAGTGCGGGGAACACCGGGGAGCTGTTTTTT.

This clonotype showed up just a few times. The V gene is TRBV21-1, the J gene TRBJ1-2; the table names TRBD1, a call not compared with the DNA. TRBV21-1 is described as a pseudogene. CDR3 length equals 18 residues. CDR3 DNA sequence: TGTGCCAGCAGCCCTTCCGGGACAGGGCCTCTTTCTAACTATGGCTACACCTTC. Residues: CASSPSGTGPLSNYGYTF.